These 30 T cell receptor beta chains were all obtained from the same sample, sequenced in a study of blood T cell repertoires in COVID-19. The method was immunoSEQ multiplex PCR; TCRdb's version includes in-frame clones alone and lacks a portion of them. The sample has 250,000 to 350,000 clones, roughly 80% seen once. Material for sequencing was peripheral blood. The receptors come from a human donor with COVID-19, enrolled during active disease. The donor label of this sample is uncertain.

This chain links TRBV28 with TRBJ1-1, with unresolved D. The germline CDR1 and CDR2 sequences are MDHEN and SYDVKM. The CDR3 spans 15 residues. Trimming removed 1 base at V and 1 base at J, with 10 bases between. The CDR3 coding sequence is TGTGCCAGCAGTTTATCCGGAGAGTGGAACACTGAAGCTTTCTTT. Protein product: CASSLSGEWNTEAFF. The whole variable domain, remainder taken from reference TRBV28 and TRBJ1-1, is DVKVTQSSRYLVKRTGEKVFLECVQDMDHENMFWYRQDPGLGLRLIYFSYDVKMKEKGDIPEGYSVSREKKERFSLILESASTNQTSMYLCASSLSGEWNTEAFFGQGTRLTVV.

The chain is built from TRBV5-4 and TRBJ2-1; D is ambiguous. Germline V gene sequence: CDR1 SGHNT, CDR2 YYREEE (reference sequence). The V and J ends lost 3 bases and 6 bases respectively, with 19 bases between them. The CDR3 is made up of 16 amino acids. The CDR3 loop reads CASSYLGGRGTNEQFF. CDR3 DNA: TGTGCCAGCAGCTACCTAGGTGGTAGAGGTACCAATGAGCAGTTCTTC.

The chain recombines TRBV2 with TRBJ1-5; possibly TRBD1 for D (6 bases). Germline V lookup: CDR1 SNHLY, CDR2 FYNNEI. Between the trimmed V and J ends, which lost 6 bases and 6 bases, there was a span of 18 bases. CDR3 length: 15 residues. The CDR3 region has the DNA TGTGCCAGCAGCGCGGCTCCACAGGGCCCTCAGCCCCAGCATTTT. Translated, it gives CASSAAPQGPQPQHF.

The CDR3 reads CAWGPQGLTYEQYF. In DNA form, the CDR3 reads TGTGCCTGGGGCCCACAGGGGTTGACTTACGAGCAGTACTTC. The V call is TRBV30, the J call TRBJ2-7; TRBD1 matches at 7 bases. The ends lost 5 bases at V and 4 bases at J; junction bases unmatched: 11. Germline lookup yields CDR1 GTSNPN and CDR2 SVGIG (reference sequence). The CDR3 runs 14 residues.

This chain connects TRBV30 to TRBJ1-3, with 7 positions matching TRBD1. The CDR3 sequence is 13 residues long. J gave up 2 bases and V 5 bases, and 3 bases lay outside the gene matches. Germline-derived CDR1 and CDR2 are GTSNPN and SVGIG (reference sequence). CDR3 sequence: CAWQGVAGNTIYF. Written as DNA, the CDR3 is TGTGCCTGGCAGGGGGTCGCTGGAAACACCATATATTTT.

The V and J genes are TRBV24-1 and TRBJ2-7; 10 bases agree with TRBD1. CDR1 is KGHDR and CDR2 is SFDVKD in the germline V gene. The V gene end was trimmed by 3 bases and the J gene end by 0 bases; junction bases not matched to a gene: 4. The CDR3 spans 16 residues. The CDR3: CATSDPGQGSSYEQYF. The CDR3 coding sequence is TGTGCCACCAGTGATCCGGGACAGGGGTCCTCCTACGAGCAGTACTTC.

The chain recombines TRBV5-1 with TRBJ1-1; D is ambiguous. CDR3 length: 12 amino acids. With 1 base removed from V and 1 base from J, the gap between germline ends came to 2 bases. Germline CDR1 and CDR2: SGHRS and YFSETQ. Here the CDR3 reads CASSLQNTEAFF. CDR3 DNA: TGCGCCAGCAGCTTGCAGAACACTGAAGCTTTCTTT.

The chain uses TRBV6-5 and TRBJ2-2, with TRBD1 as a possible D gene (5 bases). The CDR3 contains 16 residues. Trimming pared 0 bases from V and 7 bases from J, leaving 15 bases between. Germline V CDR1 and CDR2: MNHEY, SVGAGI. This CDR3 reads CASSYSGGATGGELFF. CDR3 DNA: TGTGCCAGCAGTTACTCCGGTGGGGCAACAGGCGGGGAGCTGTTTTTT.

The chain couples TRBV19 to TRBJ2-3, with D tentatively TRBD2 (6 bases). From germline, CDR1 is LNHDA and CDR2 SQIVND (reference sequence). Trimming removed 1 base at V and 1 base at J, with 12 bases between. This CDR3 is 16 amino acids long. The CDR3 sequence is CASSIVEGRRTDTQYF. The DNA for the CDR3 is TGTGCCAGTAGTATAGTGGAGGGGCGGCGCACAGATACGCAGTATTTT.

The V and J genes are TRBV5-6 and TRBJ1-3, with D tentatively TRBD1 (5 bases). Between the trimmed V and J ends, which lost 3 bases and 10 bases, there was a span of 11 bases. Per the germline V gene, CDR1 is SGHDT and CDR2 is YYEEEE. The CDR3 length is 12 residues. CDR3 residues: CASSSAGGTIYF. The CDR3 bases are TGTGCCAGCAGCTCCGCCGGGGGGACCATATATTTT.

The V call is TRBV19, the J call TRBJ1-6; perhaps TRBD1 as D (6 bases). CDR3 size: 14 residues. The V end lost 6 bases, the J end lost 8 bases, and 14 bases lay between the germline ends. Germline V CDR1 and CDR2: LNHDA, SQIVND (reference sequence). The chain's CDR3 is CASRKTGLDSPLHF. For the CDR3, the DNA is TGTGCCAGTAGGAAAACAGGGTTGGATTCACCCCTCCACTTT.

The chain uses TRBV7-3 and TRBJ1-2, with D possibly TRBD1 on 5 matching bases. The CDR3 has 18 amino acids. V was clipped by 1 base and J by 3 bases, with 21 bases between them. The germline CDR1 and CDR2 sequences are SGHTA and FQGTGA. As DNA, the CDR3 is TGTGCCAGCAGCTTAAGGGCCGGGACTGGCGGTGATGACTATGGCTACACCTTC. Translated, it gives CASSLRAGTGGDDYGYTF.

The gene calls are TRBV18 and TRBJ1-1, with TRBD1 matching 8 bases. This CDR3 contains 15 residues. Germline V gives CDR1 KGHSH, CDR2 LQKENI. V trimming: 2 bases; J trimming: 3 bases; junction bases outside the gene matches: 5. The CDR3 is CASSPTGQGDTEAFF. CDR3 bases: TGTGCCAGCTCACCAACTGGACAGGGAGACACTGAAGCTTTCTTT.

Only a few counts were recorded for this clone. This CDR3 is CASSDRGTAGELFF. The CDR3 nucleotides read TGTGCCAGCAGTGACAGGGGGACGGCCGGGGAGCTGTTTTTT. The chain uses TRBV27 and TRBJ2-2; 9 positions match TRBD1. Germline assignment: CDR1 MNHEY and CDR2 SMNVEV (reference sequence). CDR3 length: 14 amino acids. V gave up 5 bases and J gave up 6 bases; unmatched junction bases: 4.

The chain couples TRBV9 to TRBJ2-7; D may be TRBD2 (5 bases). Trimming shortened V by 0 bases and J by 0 bases, and 7 bases separated the two germline ends. Germline CDR1 and CDR2: SGDLS and YYNGEE. The CDR3 loop spans 14 amino acids. In nucleotides, the CDR3 is TGTGCCAGCAGCGTAGCTGAGGGCTCCTACGAGCAGTACTTC. Translation: CASSVAEGSYEQYF.

A few counts support this clone. The chain links TRBV19 to TRBJ1-1; TRBD1 might be the D (5 bases). In germline, CDR1 is LNHDA, CDR2 SQIVND (reference sequence). This CDR3 comprises 15 residues. Trimming stripped 5 bases from V and 5 bases from J, with 18 bases between. Written as DNA, the CDR3 is TGTGCCAGTAGTTTGGGGGGTTTTGGCACAACTGAAGCTTTCTTT. Translated, it gives CASSLGGFGTTEAFF.

This chain links TRBV28 with TRBJ1-5, with 8 bases aligning to TRBD1. The ends lost 4 bases at V and 5 bases at J; junction bases unmatched: 10. This CDR3 contains 16 residues. CDR1 MDHEN and CDR2 SYDVKM come from the germline V gene. The CDR3 region is CASSSPDRGIYQPQHF. The CDR3 DNA reads as TGTGCCAGCAGTTCCCCCGACAGGGGAATTTATCAGCCCCAGCATTTT.

This clone has only one observation. This rearrangement joins TRBV19 to TRBJ1-6; 11 bases are a match to TRBD1. Germline CDR1 reads LNHDA; CDR2 reads SQIVND (reference sequence). Trimming cost V 6 bases and J 10 bases; bases outside gene matches: 5. The CDR3 runs 14 residues. The CDR3 protein is CASSGTGGPSPLHF. The CDR3 bases are TGTGCCAGTAGCGGGACAGGGGGTCCCTCACCCCTCCACTTT.

This clone was detected once. The chain joins TRBV2 to TRBJ1-5; 7 nucleotides agree with TRBD1. CDR1 is SNHLY, CDR2 FYNNEI, per germline. The CDR3 length is 14 residues. The J segment lost 6 bases and the V segment lost 7 bases, leaving 9 bases of the junction unmatched. As DNA, the CDR3 is TGTGCCAGCACGCCTCAGGGGGATTTTCAGCCCCAGCATTTT. Its translation is CASTPQGDFQPQHF.

The rearrangement joins TRBV12-3 or TRBV12-4 to TRBJ2-2, with D perhaps TRBD1 (6 bases). The CDR3 runs 13 residues. V shed 2 bases and J shed 6 bases, with 7 bases lying between them. The CDR3, as DNA: TGTGCCAGCAGTTTATCAGGGGCCGGGGAGCTGTTTTTT. Its protein is CASSLSGAGELFF.

V gene TRBV28 combines with J gene TRBJ1-4; possible D gene TRBD1, 6 bases. The length of the CDR3 is 16 residues. V lost 3 bases and J lost 6, with 17 bases in between. Germline V lookup: CDR1 MDHEN, CDR2 SYDVKM. The CDR3 DNA reads as TGTGCCAGCAGTTTGCCCCTCACAGGGTTGGATGAAAAACTGTTTTTT. Protein: CASSLPLTGLDEKLFF.

This clone was recorded once. The gene calls are TRBV19 and TRBJ2-4; perhaps TRBD1 as D (6 bases). The CDR3 is made up of 13 amino acids. The germline gives CDR1 LNHDA, CDR2 SQIVND (reference sequence). V lost 6 bases, J lost 8 bases, and 14 bases lay in between. CDR3 amino acids: CASSPMGADIQYF. CDR3 DNA sequence: TGTGCCAGTAGCCCTATGGGGGCAGACATTCAGTACTTC.

This chain links TRBV5-1 with TRBJ2-2; no reliable D call. CDR1 is SGHRS, CDR2 YFSETQ, per germline. Deletions cut 4 bases from V and 0 bases from J, with 10 bases between. The CDR3 length is 15 residues. CDR3 in amino acids: CASSPLQPNTGELFF. CDR3 bases: TGCGCCAGCAGCCCTTTACAGCCGAACACCGGGGAGCTGTTTTTT. Drawing the rest from reference TRBV5-1 and TRBJ2-2, the complete variable domain is KAGVTQTPRYLIKTRGQQVTLSCSPISGHRSVSWYQQTPGQGLQFLFEYFSETQRNKGNFPGRFSGRQFSNSRSEMNVSTLELGDSALYLCASSPLQPNTGELFFGEGSRLTVL.

CDR3 in DNA: TGTGCCAGCAGCCAACTCCAAGAAATAGCGGGAACCACATTACTGGAGACCCAGTACTTC. The encoded protein is CASSQLQEIAGTTLLETQYF. The V gene is TRBV3-1 (or the pseudogene TRBV3-2), the J gene TRBJ2-5; 8 bases fit TRBD2. The CDR3 runs 20 residues. V shed 2 bases and J 5 bases; nucleotides not matched to a gene: 22. Germline V gene sequence: CDR1 LGHDT, CDR2 YNNKEL (reference sequence).

The chain links TRBV3-1 (or the pseudogene TRBV3-2) to TRBJ2-5; D may be TRBD1 (6 bases). V lost 5 bases, J lost 10 bases, and 14 bases lay in between. The CDR3 has 12 residues. Germline values: CDR1 LGHDT, CDR2 YNNKEL (reference sequence). DNA of the CDR3: TGTGCCAGCAGCTATCAACCGGGACACCAGTACTTC. Amino acids: CASSYQPGHQYF.

This chain links TRBV27 with TRBJ2-7, with 8 bases aligning to TRBD2. The CDR3 sequence is 14 residues long. Per germline, CDR1 MNHEY and CDR2 SMNVEV (reference sequence). J was trimmed by 7 bases and V by 5 bases; bases with no gene match: 10. CDR3 amino acids: CASSTGGPQWEQYF. The CDR3 DNA reads TGTGCCAGCAGTACGGGAGGGCCGCAGTGGGAGCAGTACTTC.

The sample holds a few counts of this clone. Sequence at one end of the junction differs from germline and may be a read error. The J gene is TRBJ1-3, the V gene TRBV30, with no clear D. Germline V gene data show CDR1 as GTSNPN and CDR2 as SVGIG (reference sequence). The CDR3 loop spans 11 amino acids. The CDR3 DNA follows: TGTGCCTGGAGTGTAGGAGGGTTTATACATTTT. It yields the protein CAWSVGGFIHF.

The rearrangement uses TRBV11-2 and TRBJ1-1, with TRBD1 matching over 7 bases. The CDR3 loop spans 15 amino acids. The ends lost 6 bases at V and 4 bases at J; junction bases unmatched: 11. The V gene's germline CDR1 is SGHAT and CDR2 FQNNGV. The CDR3 protein is CASSFTGRGSTEAFF. CDR3 nucleotide sequence: TGTGCCAGCAGTTTCACGGGCAGGGGGTCCACTGAAGCTTTCTTT. The full variable domain, its missing parts supplied by reference TRBV11-2 and TRBJ1-1, is EAGVAQSPRYKIIEKRQSVAFWCNPISGHATLYWYQQILGQGPKLLIQFQNNGVVDDSQLPKDRFSAERLKGVDSTLKIQPAKLEDSAVYLCASSFTGRGSTEAFFGQGTRLTVV.

This clone was observed a few times. The chain has TRBV28 and TRBJ1-2, with TRBD1 matching over 7 bases. The V gene end was trimmed by 6 bases and the J gene end by 4 bases; junction bases not matched to a gene: 8. The germline V gene has CDR1 MDHEN and CDR2 SYDVKM. This CDR3 has 14 residues. The CDR3 sequence: CASRLSRGVYGYTF. The CDR3 DNA reads as TGTGCCAGCAGACTTTCCAGGGGGGTCTATGGCTACACCTTC.

The chain combines TRBV15 with TRBJ2-6, with D tentatively TRBD1 (5 bases). The ends were cut back, 6 bases at V and 6 bases at J, with 12 bases in the middle. The CDR3 is made up of 14 amino acids. Germline lookup yields CDR1 LNHNV and CDR2 YYDKDF (reference sequence). CDR3 protein: CATRNRLEANVLTF. CDR3 DNA sequence: TGTGCCACCAGGAACAGGTTGGAGGCCAACGTCCTGACTTTC.